The sequence of this T cell receptor (beta chain) was determined in a study of a mutant IDH1 vaccine in newly diagnosed glioma. The wider study: Beginning 4-6 weeks after radiotherapy alone, or with temozolomide cycles, vaccination took place. Study-level findings and limits: No link was apparently found between pseudoprogression and changes in top peripheral T cell clonotypes.

About this clone: Its antigen is undetermined.

Germline V CDR1 and CDR2: MGHRA, YSYEKL. The CDR3 runs to 17 residues. The J segment lost 2 bases and the V segment lost 0 bases, leaving 10 bases of the junction unmatched. The protocol was immunoSEQ multiplex PCR, while the TCRdb copy is restricted to in-frame clones and leaves out a portion. The sample lists about 36,000 clones, around 80% occurring once. Time point indicated: week 11, during vaccination. In every dose of vaccine, 300 ug of mutant IDH1 20-mer peptide was given alongside topical imiquimod. Donors' newly diagnosed IDH1-mutant WHO grade 3 or 4 astrocytomas lacked nuclear ATRX. This sample comprised peripheral blood mononuclear cells (PBMCs), obtained from a glioma patient whose treatment included an IDH1 peptide vaccine. V and J are TRBV4-1 and TRBJ2-7; 7 positions match TRBD1. The clonotype originates from a woman aged 30 to 39 with glioma. Some clones in this sample may be carry-over from other donors' samples. CDR3 DNA: TGCGCCAGCAGCCAAGAGGCAGGGGGTGGGTGGGCCTACGAGCAGTACTTC. Its protein product is CASSQEAGGGWAYEQYF.